This T cell receptor (beta chain) was profiled in a study of siplizumab effects on memory and regulatory T cells. Study conclusions and caveats: The mean Treg-derived percentage of mappable alloreactive CD4+ clones was approximately 68% with siplizumab compared with about 30% in controls. Naive T cells appeared more varied than memory cells and looked like key alloresponse contributors. Solely a minor proportion of alloreactive clones could be assigned to unstimulated subsets.

Responder and stimulator cells in the mixed lymphocyte reaction were cultured together for around 6 days at 37°C. Roughly 9.8 x 10^4 TCR templates were assayed per sample. Repertoires were generated with immunoSEQ multiplex PCR, while TCRdb's copy carries only in-frame clones and drops some. This repertoire shows over 10,000 clones, 30% to 40% found once; its top ten account for about 9.5%. This clone has a handful of counts. Its antigen is currently unknown. From germline, CDR1 is MNHEY and CDR2 SMNVEV (reference sequence). The germline V and J ends were trimmed by 2 bases and 5 bases, with 6 bases remaining between them. The CDR3 is 12 amino acids.

Sequenced input: CFSE-low (dividing) CD8+ T cells sorted from an allogeneic mixed lymphocyte reaction. The sequence derives from a human donor in good health; the cells came from an allogeneic mixed lymphocyte reaction. The chain joins TRBV27 to TRBJ2-5; no clear D. The DNA for the CDR3 is TGTGCCAGCAGTTTACTGGGGGAGACCCAGTACTTC. This sequence encodes CASSLLGETQYF.